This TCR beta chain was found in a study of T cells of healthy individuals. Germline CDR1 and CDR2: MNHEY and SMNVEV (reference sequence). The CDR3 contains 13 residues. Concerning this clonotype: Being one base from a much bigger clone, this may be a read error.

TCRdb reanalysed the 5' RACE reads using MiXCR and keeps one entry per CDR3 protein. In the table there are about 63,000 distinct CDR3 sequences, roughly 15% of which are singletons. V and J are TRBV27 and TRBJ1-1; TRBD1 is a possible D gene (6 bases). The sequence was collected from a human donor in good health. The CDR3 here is CVSRPTGNTEAFF. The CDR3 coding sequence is TGTGTCAGCAGACCGACAGGAAACACTGAAGCTTTCTTT.